One sample yielded the 20 T cell receptor beta chains listed below, sequenced in a study of CD8 T cells in ankylosing spondylitis. No cognate antigen is known for these TCRs. Study conclusions and caveats: A TCR beta motif of fewer than ten highly homologous variants seemed to mark ankylosing spondylitis blood.

TCRdb analysed the 5' RACE reads with MiXCR anew, one entry per CDR3 protein. Here the sample spans hundreds of thousands of distinct CDR3 sequences, 15% to 20% being singletons. Specimen: blood, either unsorted or a sorted T cell fraction (not recorded which). These receptors were collected from a male donor with ankylosing spondylitis.

The chain uses TRBV12-3 or TRBV12-4 and TRBJ2-1; TRBD2 matches 7 bases. The length of the CDR3 is 18 residues. With 3 bases clipped from V and 3 bases from J, the junction kept 14 bases outside the gene matches. The CDR3: CASSLLKWRERNYNEQFF. The DNA for the CDR3 is TGTGCCAGCAGTTTGTTGAAATGGCGGGAGAGAAACTACAATGAGCAGTTCTTC.

This clonotype was recorded only once. This may be a read error: a much more frequent sequence differs by one nucleotide. The chain joins TRBV3-1 to TRBJ2-7; the D is unclear. The CDR3 sequence is 13 residues long. Germline CDR1 and CDR2: LGHDT and YNNKEL (reference sequence). The CDR3 loop is CASSQGPSHEQYF. Written as DNA, the CDR3 is TGTGCCAGCAGCCAAGGTCCCTCCCACGAGCAGTACTTC.

The V gene is TRBV19, the J gene TRBJ2-7; 9 bases line up with TRBD1. The CDR3 runs 14 residues. Germline CDR1 and CDR2: LNHDA and SQIVND (reference sequence). With V trimmed by 3 bases and J by 6 bases, 6 bases remained unmatched. As DNA, the CDR3 is TGTGCCAGTAGTATGAACAGGGGGCGACTCGAGCAGTACTTC. Its translation is CASSMNRGRLEQYF.

J is TRBJ2-1 and V is TRBV6-5; the D is unclear. Trimming stripped 5 bases from V and 6 bases from J, with 14 bases between. Germline V gene sequence: CDR1 MNHEY, CDR2 SVGAGI. The CDR3 totals 14 residues. The CDR3 here is CASSHLLSSNEQFF. The CDR3 DNA reads TGTGCCAGCAGTCACCTTTTAAGTTCCAATGAGCAGTTCTTC.

The chain employs TRBV2 and TRBJ2-7; 8 positions match TRBD1. Losses at the gene ends were 5 bases for V and 4 bases for J; bases not matched to a gene: 13. Germline CDR1 SNHLY, CDR2 FYNNEI. CDR3 length: 16 amino acids. CDR3 DNA: TGTGCCAGCAGTCCCTACCTACAGGGGGACTTGTACGAGCAGTACTTC. This encodes CASSPYLQGDLYEQYF.

This clonotype was seen only a few times. This chain uses TRBV11-2 with TRBJ2-7; no definite D call. V lost 0 bases to trimming and J lost 1 base, with 10 bases between them. In germline, CDR1 is SGHAT, CDR2 FQNNGV. The CDR3 spans 15 residues. The CDR3 region is CASSLEAEDSYEQYF. CDR3 sequence (DNA): TGTGCCAGCAGCTTAGAGGCAGAGGATTCCTACGAGCAGTACTTC.

V usage is TRBV10-3 and J usage is TRBJ1-1; D unresolved. V lost 2 bases and J 1 base, leaving 5 bases between the germline ends. Germline CDR1 is ENHRY and CDR2 is SYGVKD. The CDR3 runs 13 residues. CDR3 in amino acids: CAISEGGNTEAFF. DNA of the CDR3: TGTGCCATCAGTGAGGGAGGGAACACTGAAGCTTTCTTT.

This clonotype appeared a few times. CDR3 sequence reads: CASHGGGYTGANVLTF. Here the CDR3 DNA reads TGTGCCAGCCACGGGGGAGGGTATACTGGGGCCAACGTCCTGACTTTC. The chain is built from TRBV28 and TRBJ2-6, with 7 bases lining up with TRBD2. The ends lost 8 bases at V and 2 bases at J; junction bases unmatched: 9. Germline CDR1 is MDHEN and CDR2 is SYDVKM. This CDR3 is 16 amino acids long.

This clonotype was counted only a few times. This chain links TRBV29-1 with TRBJ1-1; 9 bases agree with TRBD1. The CDR3 has 14 residues. Per germline, CDR1 SQVTM and CDR2 ANQGSEA. J lost 1 base, V lost 6 bases, and 6 bases had no gene match. The CDR3 region is CSVRQGEENTEAFF. Written as DNA, the CDR3 is TGCAGCGTCCGACAGGGGGAGGAGAACACTGAAGCTTTCTTT. Full variable domain (missing parts from reference TRBV29-1 and TRBJ1-1): SAVISQKPSRDICQRGTSLTIQCQVDSQVTMMFWYRQQPGQSLTLIATANQGSEATYESGFVIDKFPISRPNLTFSTLTVSNMSPEDSSIYLCSVRQGEENTEAFFGQGTRLTVV.

This clonotype occurred a few times. This chain connects TRBV9 to TRBJ2-1; 7 bases are shared with TRBD1. V lost 4 bases to trimming and J lost 8 bases; unmatched junction nucleotides: 15. The CDR3 sequence is 16 residues long. CDR1 and CDR2 from the germline V gene are SGDLS and YYNGEE. DNA for the CDR3: TGTGCCAGCAGCCCCCTTCGACAGGGTTTAAGCGATGAGCAGTTCTTC. This gives the protein CASSPLRQGLSDEQFF.

The J gene is TRBJ2-3, the V gene TRBV4-1; 8 bases match TRBD2. CDR1 and CDR2 from the germline V gene are MGHRA and YSYEKL. The CDR3 is 18 residues long. V gave up 2 bases and J gave up 2 bases; unmatched junction bases: 12. Here the CDR3 reads CASSQIRLSGDLTDTQYF. CDR3 bases: TGCGCCAGCAGCCAAATCAGACTTAGCGGGGACCTCACAGATACGCAGTATTTT.

The chain joins TRBV14 to TRBJ2-7; TRBD1 matches at 8 bases. This CDR3 spans 14 amino acids. CDR1 and CDR2 (germline): SGHDN, FVKESK. The V gene end was trimmed by 4 bases and the J gene end by 5 bases; junction bases not matched to a gene: 7. CDR3 in DNA: TGTGCCAGCAGCCCGACGGACAGGGTTGACGAGCAGTACTTC. It specifies CASSPTDRVDEQYF.

This clonotype was seen more than once but under ten times. The chain recombines TRBV5-1 with TRBJ2-7, with TRBD1 as a possible D gene (6 bases). The V gene's germline CDR1 is SGHRS and CDR2 YFSETQ. The CDR3 length is 15 residues. The V and J ends lost 0 bases and 0 bases respectively, with 10 bases between them. The CDR3 DNA follows: TGCGCCAGCAGCTTGGCGCAGGGGAGCTCCTACGAGCAGTACTTC. Translating it yields CASSLAQGSSYEQYF.

This clonotype was recorded many times. V gene TRBV14 combines with J gene TRBJ2-1; the D is unclear. CDR1 is SGHDN, CDR2 FVKESK, per germline. The CDR3 is 16 amino acids. Trimming pared 0 bases from V and 0 bases from J, leaving 9 bases between. CDR3 protein: CASSQDPASSYNEQFF. The CDR3 nucleotides read TGTGCCAGCAGCCAAGATCCCGCGAGCTCCTACAATGAGCAGTTCTTC.

This clonotype was observed many times. This chain joins TRBV12-3 or TRBV12-4 and TRBJ2-3; 11 bases are a match to TRBD2. The V segment lost 6 bases and the J segment 5 bases; nucleotides outside the gene matches: 7. The length of the CDR3 is 15 residues. CDR3 coding DNA: TGTGCCAGCAGCGTACTAGCGGGAGCGGTAGATACGCAGTATTTT. Amino acids: CASSVLAGAVDTQYF.

The chain links TRBV27 to TRBJ1-2, with D possibly TRBD1 on 6 matching bases. Trimming left V 5 bases short and J 3 bases short, with 13 bases between. The CDR3 has 14 residues. The germline V gene has CDR1 MNHEY and CDR2 SMNVEV (reference sequence). In DNA, the CDR3 is TGTGCCAGCAGTCCCCCACAGGGATACTATGGCTACACCTTC. Residues: CASSPPQGYYGYTF.

This chain connects TRBV20-1 to TRBJ2-7; the D is unclear. The V end was cut by 4 bases, the J end by 7 bases, with 5 bases between. Germline CDR1 DFQATT, CDR2 SNEGSKA (reference sequence). CDR3 length equals 9 residues. This CDR3 reads CSATREQYF. In DNA form, the CDR3 reads TGCAGTGCTACAAGGGAGCAGTACTTC.

The V call is TRBV28, the J call TRBJ2-1; 7 bases align to TRBD2. Germline V gives CDR1 MDHEN, CDR2 SYDVKM. This CDR3 has 17 amino acids. Trimming removed 5 bases from V and 6 bases from J; junction bases left unmatched: 16. CDR3 coding DNA: TGTGCCAGCAGTCCACCCTCGGGTGGGACTATTAGCAATGAGCAGTTCTTC. It specifies CASSPPSGGTISNEQFF.

In this sample, this clonotype turned up a few times. CDR3 loop: CASSLRPGGSTTDTQYF. DNA of the CDR3: TGTGCCAGCAGTTTACGACCGGGCGGGAGCACCACAGATACGCAGTATTTT. The chain combines TRBV12-3 or TRBV12-4 with TRBJ2-3; 7 bases line up with TRBD2. This CDR3 is 17 amino acids long. V lost 2 bases, J lost 2 bases, and 10 bases stayed unmatched.

V gene TRBV20-1 combines with J gene TRBJ2-7; weak D call: TRBD2 (6 bases). V was pared by 6 bases and J by 6 bases, with 15 bases between. The CDR3 runs to 12 residues. Per the germline V gene, CDR1 is DFQATT and CDR2 is SNEGSKA (reference sequence). In DNA form, the CDR3 reads TGCAGTGCGTCGGGACTCCGCGTCGAGCAGTACTTC. It is translated as CSASGLRVEQYF.